A selection of T cell receptor beta chains follows, all from one sample in a study of blood T cell repertoires in COVID-19. Sequencing used immunoSEQ multiplex PCR; TCRdb keeps in-frame clones, though not all of them. This table holds about 110,000 clones, about 90% found once. The sample was peripheral blood. The receptors here all came from a human donor in a cohort sampled during active COVID-19. Both conserved end residues are part of each CDR3. Each record gives: D gene, V gene, CDR3 protein. The D gene is left open where the match is weak.

d_call: -
v_call: TRBV7-9
cdr3_aa: CASSLLVGAEAFF

d_call: TRBD1
v_call: TRBV6-6
cdr3_aa: CASTRTGVGYTF

d_call: TRBD1
v_call: TRBV6-6
cdr3_aa: CASSLHRGLGDTGELFF

d_call: TRBD1
v_call: TRBV11-2
cdr3_aa: CASSLGTGGHGYTF

d_call: TRBD1
v_call: TRBV15
cdr3_aa: CATSRTGVRDSPLHF

d_call: -
v_call: TRBV19
cdr3_aa: CASSIRRGGANNEQFF

d_call: TRBD2
v_call: TRBV7-9
cdr3_aa: CASSLERGGATDTQYF

d_call: -
v_call: TRBV7-9
cdr3_aa: CASSGQRQDAGYTF

d_call: -
v_call: TRBV4-2
cdr3_aa: CASSQDRGLGTDTQYF

d_call: -
v_call: TRBV6-5
cdr3_aa: CASSYSSGANTIYF

d_call: TRBD2
v_call: TRBV10-2
cdr3_aa: CASRVSGGFYEQYF

d_call: TRBD2
v_call: TRBV6-6
cdr3_aa: CASSPGLAGSGTDTQYF

d_call: -
v_call: TRBV28
cdr3_aa: CASSTPQGYEQYF

d_call: -
v_call: TRBV30
cdr3_aa: CAWRELYRSTDTQYF

d_call: TRBD1
v_call: TRBV30
cdr3_aa: CARQGASNEQFF

d_call: TRBD2
v_call: TRBV7-9
cdr3_aa: CASSLGPSGRLRISYEQYF

d_call: TRBD2
v_call: TRBV7-2
cdr3_aa: CASSLQAGASYEQYF

d_call: TRBD2
v_call: TRBV5-1
cdr3_aa: CASSISGGAYNEQFF

d_call: TRBD1
v_call: TRBV18
cdr3_aa: CASSPQQGVGGYTF

d_call: -
v_call: TRBV7-9
cdr3_aa: CASSLGGLNTEAFF

d_call: TRBD1
v_call: TRBV7-9
cdr3_aa: CASSSRQGVLDEQYF

d_call: -
v_call: TRBV28
cdr3_aa: CASSYYKGDLRTEAFF

d_call: TRBD1
v_call: TRBV6-6
cdr3_aa: CASSQTGTGGGWGNSPLHF

d_call: TRBD2
v_call: TRBV7-9
cdr3_aa: CASSLGLAGGINTGELFF

d_call: TRBD1
v_call: TRBV28
cdr3_aa: CASSEGGAPTEAFF

d_call: -
v_call: TRBV10-2
cdr3_aa: CASSERGSYNEQFF

d_call: TRBD2
v_call: TRBV5-1
cdr3_aa: CASRAGASTDTQYF

d_call: -
v_call: TRBV27
cdr3_aa: CASSSIGTNQETQYF

d_call: TRBD1
v_call: TRBV2
cdr3_aa: CASMDRDTGELFF

d_call: -
v_call: TRBV5-6
cdr3_aa: CASSFHSYEQYF

d_call: TRBD2
v_call: TRBV7-3
cdr3_aa: CASSLTYGSSGITDEQFF

d_call: TRBD1
v_call: TRBV7-8
cdr3_aa: CASSPRQGTTTNEKLFF

d_call: TRBD1
v_call: TRBV4-2
cdr3_aa: CASSQEGTGRNQPQHF

d_call: -
v_call: TRBV28
cdr3_aa: CASSPGKMRRGTLDTQYF

d_call: -
v_call: TRBV3-1/TRBV3-2
cdr3_aa: CASSQTGQEAFF

d_call: -
v_call: TRBV28
cdr3_aa: CASTPPGSPYEQYF

d_call: -
v_call: TRBV4-3
cdr3_aa: CASRQDRNTEAFF

d_call: TRBD2
v_call: TRBV7-3
cdr3_aa: CASSSDIKVASGSYEQYF

d_call: TRBD1
v_call: TRBV6-5
cdr3_aa: CASSSTDRGGYNEQFF

d_call: TRBD1
v_call: TRBV19
cdr3_aa: CATTPTQGPGQPQHF

d_call: -
v_call: TRBV27
cdr3_aa: CASRSSYNSPLHF

d_call: TRBD2
v_call: TRBV11-1
cdr3_aa: CASSRNLAGATDTQYF

d_call: TRBD1
v_call: TRBV6-1
cdr3_aa: CASSEQQGIAKNIQYF

d_call: -
v_call: TRBV5-1
cdr3_aa: CASSRDTTYNEQFF